These 29 T cell receptor beta chains share one sample of origin, sequenced in a study of OX40 agonist ivuxolimab in advanced cancers. Here immunoSEQ multiplex PCR was the method, and the copy in TCRdb shows in-frame clones only, minus some. The sample lists around 56,000 clones; around four fifths were seen once. Material: CD4+ or CD8+ T cells sorted from blood, obtained in a trial of the OX40 agonist ivuxolimab. These receptors all stem from an adult with an advanced solid tumor such as melanoma, head and neck, liver or kidney cancer.

Only one count was recorded for this clone. The chain links TRBV28 to TRBJ2-7; TRBD2 is a possible D gene (6 bases). V lost 6 bases to trimming and J lost 12 bases, with 27 bases between them. CDR3 size: 15 residues. CDR1 and CDR2 from the germline V gene are MDHEN and SYDVKM. CDR3 residues: CASSTSREIAVLGYF. In nucleotides, the CDR3 is TGTGCCAGCAGCACCAGCCGGGAAATAGCGGTCCTCGGGTACTTC.

The rearrangement uses TRBV2 and TRBJ1-2; D is unresolved. The germline V and J ends were trimmed by 8 bases and 0 bases, with 13 bases remaining between them. Germline values: CDR1 SNHLY, CDR2 FYNNEI. CDR3 length: 14 residues. DNA for the CDR3: TGTGCCAGCCCGATTCCCGGGACTAACTATGGCTACACCTTC. This translates into CASPIPGTNYGYTF.

This clone has just a few counts. This chain connects TRBV2 to TRBJ1-5; maybe TRBD1 (6 bases). Trimming shortened V by 7 bases and J by 10 bases, and 17 bases separated the two germline ends. CDR1 and CDR2 (germline): SNHLY, FYNNEI. The CDR3 runs to 13 residues. CDR3 in amino acids: CASTYREGTPQHF. The CDR3 nucleotides are TGTGCCAGCACTTACAGGGAGGGAACCCCCCAGCATTTT. Full variable domain (rest looked up from reference TRBV2 and TRBJ1-5): EPEVTQTPSHQVTQMGQEVILRCVPISNHLYFYWYRQILGQKVEFLVSFYNNEISEKSEIFDDQFSVERPDGSNFTLKIRSTKLEDSAMYFCASTYREGTPQHFGDGTRLSIL.

This clone was observed a handful of times. The chain combines TRBV11-2 with TRBJ1-6; 8 positions agree with TRBD1. V lost 3 bases, J lost 7 bases, and 8 bases stayed unmatched. Germline CDR1 SGHAT, CDR2 FQNNGV. The CDR3 length is 16 residues. CDR3 nucleotides: TGTGCCAGCAGCTTCGAGACAGGGGCTCGGAATTCACCCCTCCACTTT. This sequence encodes CASSFETGARNSPLHF. The full variable domain, its missing parts supplied by reference TRBV11-2 and TRBJ1-6, is EAGVAQSPRYKIIEKRQSVAFWCNPISGHATLYWYQQILGQGPKLLIQFQNNGVVDDSQLPKDRFSAERLKGVDSTLKIQPAKLEDSAVYLCASSFETGARNSPLHFGNGTRLTVT.

This chain links TRBV18 with TRBJ1-2, with TRBD1 matching 8 bases. CDR1 is KGHSH and CDR2 is LQKENI in the germline V gene. With 3 bases clipped from V and 4 bases from J, the junction kept 7 bases outside the gene matches. The CDR3 length is 15 residues. The CDR3 nucleotides are TGTGCCAGCTCACCGGAACAGGGGGAGTCCTATGGCTACACCTTC. It encodes CASSPEQGESYGYTF.

V gene TRBV6-6 combines with J gene TRBJ1-6; D gene ambiguous. The CDR3 consists of 15 residues. V was clipped by 5 bases and J by 6 bases, with 14 bases between them. The germline gives CDR1 MNHNY, CDR2 SVGAGI (reference sequence). In nucleotides, the CDR3 is TGTGCCAGCAGTGGACTCAATCGGCGTAATTCACCCCTCCACTTT. Its protein product is CASSGLNRRNSPLHF.

V is TRBV30 and J is TRBJ2-3, with D possibly being TRBD2 (6 bases). With 8 bases removed from V and 1 base from J, the gap between germline ends came to 13 bases. CDR3 length equals 13 residues. Germline V lookup: CDR1 GTSNPN, CDR2 SVGIG (reference sequence). The CDR3 here is CAGRERGTDTQYF. For the CDR3, the DNA is TGTGCCGGAAGGGAGCGGGGCACAGATACGCAGTATTTT.

Concerning this clone itself: Given a much more abundant clone one base away, this may be a read error. The chain links TRBV30 to TRBJ1-2; D might be TRBD1 (6 bases). The CDR3 contains 13 residues. Trimming took 4 bases from V and 4 from J, leaving 13 bases between them. Germline CDR1 GTSNPN, CDR2 SVGIG (reference sequence). The CDR3 region is CAWNGGQTYGYTF. CDR3 nucleotide sequence: TGTGCCTGGAACGGTGGACAGACCTATGGCTACACCTTC.

The chain employs TRBV29-1 and TRBJ2-7; perhaps TRBD1 as D (6 bases). The CDR3 has 11 residues. The V gene's germline CDR1 is SQVTM and CDR2 ANQGSEA. Deletions cut 7 bases from V and 4 bases from J, with 11 bases between. CDR3 sequence (DNA): TGCAGCGCAACGGGACATTACGAGCAGTACTTC. Its translation is CSATGHYEQYF.

The V and J genes are TRBV6-1 and TRBJ2-7; 7 nucleotides align to TRBD2. CDR1 and CDR2 (germline): MNHNS, SASEGT. The CDR3 loop spans 14 amino acids. Trimming took 1 base from V and 9 from J; bases not matched to a gene: 9. In nucleotides, the CDR3 is TGTGCCAGCAGTGAAGTCGGGGGGTTCCTCGGGCAGTACTTC. The encoded protein is CASSEVGGFLGQYF.

This clone turned up a few times. The chain uses TRBV29-1 and TRBJ2-5, with 7 positions matching TRBD2. CDR3 length: 12 amino acids. Germline CDR1 SQVTM, CDR2 ANQGSEA. The V segment lost 5 bases and the J segment 5 bases; nucleotides outside the gene matches: 5. The CDR3 sequence is CSVRAGGETQYF. The CDR3 DNA reads TGCAGCGTTCGGGCCGGGGGGGAGACCCAGTACTTC.

The chain is built from TRBV5-1 and TRBJ2-1; D is uncertain. Looked up from germline, CDR1 is SGHRS and CDR2 is YFSETQ. The V end lost 4 bases, the J end lost 10 bases, and 15 bases lay between the germline ends. CDR3 length: 13 residues. The CDR3 DNA is TGCGCCAGCAGCGCCCCGACTTTGCTGGAGCAGTTCTTC. This sequence encodes CASSAPTLLEQFF. The entire variable domain, with the rest obtained from reference TRBV5-1 and TRBJ2-1, is as follows: KAGVTQTPRYLIKTRGQQVTLSCSPISGHRSVSWYQQTPGQGLQFLFEYFSETQRNKGNFPGRFSGRQFSNSRSEMNVSTLELGDSALYLCASSAPTLLEQFFGPGTRLTVL.

The V gene is TRBV11-2, the J gene TRBJ1-5; the D gene is possibly TRBD1 (6 bases). Germline loops: CDR1 SGHAT, CDR2 FQNNGV. This CDR3 has 16 amino acids. The germline V and J ends were trimmed by 3 bases and 2 bases, with 14 bases remaining between them. CDR3 sequence: CASSLRDTQGNQPQHF. The CDR3 DNA follows: TGTGCCAGCAGCTTGAGGGACACCCAGGGCAATCAGCCCCAGCATTTT. Supplemented by reference TRBV11-2 and TRBJ1-5, the full variable domain reads EAGVAQSPRYKIIEKRQSVAFWCNPISGHATLYWYQQILGQGPKLLIQFQNNGVVDDSQLPKDRFSAERLKGVDSTLKIQPAKLEDSAVYLCASSLRDTQGNQPQHFGDGTRLSIL.

In its sample, this clone was seen a few times. The chain carries TRBV11-1 and TRBJ1-3, with 9 bases fitting TRBD1. V shed 4 bases, J shed 2 bases, and the junction held 3 bases outside the gene matches. The CDR3 sequence is 15 residues long. Germline V gene data show CDR1 as SGHAT and CDR2 as FQDESV (reference sequence). CDR3 sequence: CASSSRTGAGNTIYF. The CDR3 region has the DNA TGTGCCAGCAGCTCCAGGACAGGGGCTGGAAACACCATATATTTT.

The rearrangement joins TRBV2 to TRBJ1-5; a weak D match, TRBD1 (6 bases). V gave up 5 bases and J gave up 0 bases, with 14 bases separating them. The germline V gene encodes CDR1 SNHLY and CDR2 FYNNEI. There are 16 residues in the CDR3. Here the CDR3 DNA reads TGTGCCAGCAGTCCGACGGGGGGGCCTAGCAATCAGCCCCAGCATTTT. It specifies CASSPTGGPSNQPQHF.

The table lists this clone with a count of one. The chain joins TRBV19 to TRBJ1-5, with D perhaps TRBD1 (6 bases). V lost 10 bases and J lost 0, with 16 bases in between. The CDR3 runs 15 residues. CDR1 LNHDA and CDR2 SQIVND come from the germline V gene (reference sequence). The CDR3 loop reads CATQDRAYSNQPQHF. The CDR3 region has the DNA TGTGCCACCCAGGACAGAGCTTATAGCAATCAGCCCCAGCATTTT.

The CDR3 region has the DNA TGTGCCAGCAGCTTGGGATTAGCGGGATTCGGGGAGCTGTTTTTT. Translating gives CASSLGLAGFGELFF. The chain employs TRBV5-5 and TRBJ2-2; 8 bases match TRBD2. CDR3 length: 15 residues. V dropped 0 bases and J dropped 7; count of bases not matched to a gene: 5. Germline assignment: CDR1 SGHKS and CDR2 YYEKEE (reference sequence).

This rearrangement joins TRBV2 to TRBJ1-3; D uncertain. The CDR3 runs 15 residues. The germline CDR1 and CDR2 sequences are SNHLY and FYNNEI. Deletions cut 6 bases from V and 2 bases from J, with 14 bases between. CDR3 residues: CASSASKIPGNTIYF. The CDR3 DNA is TGTGCCAGCAGCGCCAGCAAGATCCCTGGAAACACCATATATTTT.

The chain couples TRBV9 to TRBJ2-1, with TRBD2 matching 14 bases. Germline trimming cut 3 bases from V and 13 bases from J; bases unmatched to any gene: 3. The CDR3 contains 13 residues. Per the germline V gene, CDR1 is SGDLS and CDR2 is YYNGEE. CDR3 DNA: TGTGCCAGCAGCGATGGACTAGCGGGAGGACAGTTCTTC. Translation: CASSDGLAGGQFF.

The genes are TRBV7-6 and TRBJ2-2; 10 bases agree with TRBD2. Per the germline V gene, CDR1 is SGHVS and CDR2 is FNYEAQ. The CDR3 runs to 17 residues. Germline trimming cut 4 bases from V and 5 bases from J; bases unmatched to any gene: 10. The CDR3 reads CASSSEPGLALTGELFF. The CDR3 DNA follows: TGTGCCAGCAGCTCGGAACCGGGACTAGCGCTGACCGGGGAGCTGTTTTTT.

The CDR3 coding sequence is TGTGCCAGCGGGAGGGCCGGGACAGATGGCTATGGCTACACCTTC. This translates into CASGRAGTDGYGYTF. V is TRBV2 and J is TRBJ1-2; 7 bases agree with TRBD1. Germline CDR1 and CDR2: SNHLY and FYNNEI. The CDR3 covers 15 residues. Trimming cost V 8 bases and J 4 bases; bases outside gene matches: 13. Filled out from reference TRBV2 and TRBJ1-2, the complete variable domain reads EPEVTQTPSHQVTQMGQEVILRCVPISNHLYFYWYRQILGQKVEFLVSFYNNEISEKSEIFDDQFSVERPDGSNFTLKIRSTKLEDSAMYFCASGRAGTDGYGYTFGSGTRLTVV.

The V and J genes are TRBV5-5 and TRBJ1-5; D remains unclear. The CDR3 sequence is 15 residues long. Trimming removed 5 bases at V and 5 bases at J, with 17 bases between. From germline, CDR1 is SGHKS and CDR2 YYEKEE (reference sequence). CDR3 DNA: TGTGCCAGCAGTCAGTCGTTGGAAACCTATCAGCCCCAGCATTTT. It specifies CASSQSLETYQPQHF.

This clone has a single count. The gene calls are TRBV25-1 and TRBJ2-7; 9 bases map to TRBD2. Germline lookup yields CDR1 MGHDK and CDR2 SYGVNS. The CDR3 covers 16 residues. Germline trimming cut 3 bases from V and 4 bases from J; bases unmatched to any gene: 10. CDR3 sequence (DNA): TGTGCCAGCAGTGATGGCGGGAGGGCTTTTTTGTACGAGCAGTACTTC. Translating it yields CASSDGGRAFLYEQYF.

The rearrangement uses TRBV4-1 and TRBJ2-7, with TRBD2 matching over 9 bases. V gave up 3 bases and J gave up 2 bases; unmatched junction bases: 8. This CDR3 contains 16 residues. Germline CDR1 is MGHRA and CDR2 is YSYEKL. CDR3 protein: CASSHQLAGTTYEQYF. In nucleotides, the CDR3 is TGCGCCAGCAGCCACCAACTAGCGGGCACTACCTACGAGCAGTACTTC.

This chain links TRBV5-1 with TRBJ1-2; TRBD1 agrees at 8 bases. J gave up 7 bases and V 0 bases, and 8 bases lay outside the gene matches. This CDR3 is 15 amino acids long. The V gene's germline CDR1 is SGHRS and CDR2 YFSETQ. CDR3 sequence reads: CASSLATGEGSGYTF. DNA of the CDR3: TGCGCCAGCAGCTTGGCGACAGGGGAAGGGAGTGGCTACACCTTC.

V and J are TRBV5-5 and TRBJ2-7, with 9 bases aligning to TRBD1. Germline V gene sequence: CDR1 SGHKS, CDR2 YYEKEE (reference sequence). V shed 8 bases and J 2 bases; nucleotides not matched to a gene: 14. This CDR3 region has 16 residues. The DNA of the CDR3 is TGTGCCAGTAAAGGGGGCTATACAGGGGGCCCCTACGAGCAGTACTTC. Protein product: CASKGGYTGGPYEQYF.

This sequence joins TRBV6-1 and TRBJ2-2; no reliable D call. With 0 bases removed from V and 5 bases from J, the gap between germline ends came to 10 bases. Germline V CDR1 and CDR2: MNHNS, SASEGT. This CDR3 has 15 amino acids. This chain's CDR3 is CASSEALMGTGELFF. In DNA form, the CDR3 reads TGTGCCAGCAGTGAAGCGCTAATGGGAACCGGGGAGCTGTTTTTT.

The rearrangement joins TRBV18 to TRBJ1-1; 9 bases are shared with TRBD1. From germline, CDR1 is KGHSH and CDR2 LQKENI. The length of the CDR3 is 14 residues. With V trimmed by 4 bases and J by 7 bases, 7 bases remained unmatched. For the CDR3, the DNA is TGTGCCAGCTCACTACGGACAGGGGTGGATGAAGCTTTCTTT. Protein: CASSLRTGVDEAFF.

The chain links TRBV6-5 to TRBJ1-5; no definite D call. V gave up 5 bases and J gave up 7 bases, with 9 bases separating them. Germline loops: CDR1 MNHEY, CDR2 SVGAGI. This CDR3 has 12 amino acids. Here the CDR3 DNA reads TGTGCCAGCAGTCAACCGGGACAGCCCCAGCATTTT. Protein product: CASSQPGQPQHF.